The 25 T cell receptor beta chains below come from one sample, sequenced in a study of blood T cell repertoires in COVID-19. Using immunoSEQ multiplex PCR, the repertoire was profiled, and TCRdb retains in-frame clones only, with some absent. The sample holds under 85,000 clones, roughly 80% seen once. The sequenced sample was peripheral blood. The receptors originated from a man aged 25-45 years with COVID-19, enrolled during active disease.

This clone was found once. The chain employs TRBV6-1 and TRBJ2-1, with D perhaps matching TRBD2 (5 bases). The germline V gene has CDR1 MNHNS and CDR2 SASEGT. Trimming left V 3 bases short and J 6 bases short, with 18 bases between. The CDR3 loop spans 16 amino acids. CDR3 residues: CASSELAWATGNEQFF. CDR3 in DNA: TGTGCCAGCAGTGAGTTAGCGTGGGCGACGGGCAATGAGCAGTTCTTC.

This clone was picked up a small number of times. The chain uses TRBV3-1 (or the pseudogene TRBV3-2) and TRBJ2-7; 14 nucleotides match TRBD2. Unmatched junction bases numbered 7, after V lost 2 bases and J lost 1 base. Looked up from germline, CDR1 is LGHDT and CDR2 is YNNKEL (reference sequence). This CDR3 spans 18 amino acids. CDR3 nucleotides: TGTGCCAGCAGCCAATCAGGGACTAGCGGGAGTATTTCCTACGAGCAGTACTTC. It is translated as CASSQSGTSGSISYEQYF.

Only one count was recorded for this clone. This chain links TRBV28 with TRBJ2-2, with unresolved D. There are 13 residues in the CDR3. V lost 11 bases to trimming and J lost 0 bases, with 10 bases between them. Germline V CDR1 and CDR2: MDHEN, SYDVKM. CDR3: CAARQPNTGELFF. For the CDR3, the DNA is TGTGCCGCCAGGCAGCCGAACACCGGGGAGCTGTTTTTT.

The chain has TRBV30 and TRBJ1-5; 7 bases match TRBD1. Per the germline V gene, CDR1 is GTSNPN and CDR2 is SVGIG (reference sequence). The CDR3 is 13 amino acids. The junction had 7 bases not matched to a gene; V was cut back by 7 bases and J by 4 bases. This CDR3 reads CAYDRDWNQPQHF. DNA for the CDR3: TGTGCCTATGACAGGGATTGGAATCAGCCCCAGCATTTT.

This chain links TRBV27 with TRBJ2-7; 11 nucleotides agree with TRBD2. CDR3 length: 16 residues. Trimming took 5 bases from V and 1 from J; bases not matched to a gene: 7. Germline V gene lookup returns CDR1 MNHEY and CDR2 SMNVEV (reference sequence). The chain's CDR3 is CASSRLAGPFSYEQYF. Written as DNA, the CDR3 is TGTGCCAGCAGTCGACTAGCGGGACCCTTTTCCTACGAGCAGTACTTC.

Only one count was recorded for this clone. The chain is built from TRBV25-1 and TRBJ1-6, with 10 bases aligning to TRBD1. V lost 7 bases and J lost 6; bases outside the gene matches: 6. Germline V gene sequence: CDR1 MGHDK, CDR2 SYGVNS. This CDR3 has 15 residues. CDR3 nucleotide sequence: TGTGCCAGCATCGCCGGGACAGGGGTTAATTCACCCCTCCACTTT. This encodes CASIAGTGVNSPLHF.

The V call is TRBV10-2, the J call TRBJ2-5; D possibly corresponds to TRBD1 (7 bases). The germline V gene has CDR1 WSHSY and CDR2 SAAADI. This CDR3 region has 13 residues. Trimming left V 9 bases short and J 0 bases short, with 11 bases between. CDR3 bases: TGCGCCAGTACAGGGGACTACCAAGAGACCCAGTACTTC. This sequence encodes CASTGDYQETQYF.

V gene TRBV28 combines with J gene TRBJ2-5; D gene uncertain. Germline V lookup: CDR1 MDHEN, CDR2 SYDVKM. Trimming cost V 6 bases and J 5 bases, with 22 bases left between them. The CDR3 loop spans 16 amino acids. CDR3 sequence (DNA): TGTGCCAGCAGCCGTAATCCGCTCGGAGTCAAGGAGACCCAGTACTTC. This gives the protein CASSRNPLGVKETQYF.

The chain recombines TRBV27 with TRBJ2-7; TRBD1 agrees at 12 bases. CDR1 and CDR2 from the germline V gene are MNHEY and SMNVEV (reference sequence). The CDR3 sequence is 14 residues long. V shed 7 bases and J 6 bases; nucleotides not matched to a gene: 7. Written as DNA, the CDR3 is TGTGCCAGCAAGGTCGGGACAGGGGGCGCCGAGCAGTACTTC. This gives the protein CASKVGTGGAEQYF.

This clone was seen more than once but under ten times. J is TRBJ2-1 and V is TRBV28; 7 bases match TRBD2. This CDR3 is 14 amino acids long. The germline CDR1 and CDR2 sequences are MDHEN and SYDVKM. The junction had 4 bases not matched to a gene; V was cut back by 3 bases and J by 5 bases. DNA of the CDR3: TGTGCCAGCAGTTTGCGGGAGATGCACAATGAGCAGTTCTTC. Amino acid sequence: CASSLREMHNEQFF.

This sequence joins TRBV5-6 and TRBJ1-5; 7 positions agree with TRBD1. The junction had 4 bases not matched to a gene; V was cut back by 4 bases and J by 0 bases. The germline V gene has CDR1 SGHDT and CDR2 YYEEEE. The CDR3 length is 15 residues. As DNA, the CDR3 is TGTGCCAGCAGCGTACAGGGGTATAGCAATCAGCCCCAGCATTTT. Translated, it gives CASSVQGYSNQPQHF.

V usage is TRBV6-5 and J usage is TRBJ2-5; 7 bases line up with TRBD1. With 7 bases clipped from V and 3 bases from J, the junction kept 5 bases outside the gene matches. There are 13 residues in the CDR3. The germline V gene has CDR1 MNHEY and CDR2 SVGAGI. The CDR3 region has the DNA TGTGCCAGCAACTCACAGGGGAAAGAGACCCAGTACTTC. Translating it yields CASNSQGKETQYF.

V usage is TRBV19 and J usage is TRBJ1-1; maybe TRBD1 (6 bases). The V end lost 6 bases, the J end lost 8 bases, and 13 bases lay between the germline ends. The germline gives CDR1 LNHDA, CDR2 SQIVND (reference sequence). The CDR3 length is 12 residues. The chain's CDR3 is CASSLQGREAFF. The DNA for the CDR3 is TGTGCCAGTAGCCTACAGGGTAGGGAAGCTTTCTTT.

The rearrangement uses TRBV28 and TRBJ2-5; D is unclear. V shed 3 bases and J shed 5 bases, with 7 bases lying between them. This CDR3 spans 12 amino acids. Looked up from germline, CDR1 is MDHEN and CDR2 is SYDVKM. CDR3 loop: CASSLGVETQYF. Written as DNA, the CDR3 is TGTGCCAGCAGTTTGGGCGTGGAGACCCAGTACTTC.

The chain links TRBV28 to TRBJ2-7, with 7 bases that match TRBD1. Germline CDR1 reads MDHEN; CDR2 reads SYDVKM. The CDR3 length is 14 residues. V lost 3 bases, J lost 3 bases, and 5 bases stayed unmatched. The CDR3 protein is CASSLSPGGYEQYF. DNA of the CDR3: TGTGCCAGCAGTTTGTCCCCAGGGGGCTACGAGCAGTACTTC.

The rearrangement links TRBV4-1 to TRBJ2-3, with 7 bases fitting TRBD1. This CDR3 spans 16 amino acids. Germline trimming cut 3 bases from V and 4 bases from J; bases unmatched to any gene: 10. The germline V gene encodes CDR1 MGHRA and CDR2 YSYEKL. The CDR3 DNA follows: TGCGCCAGCAGCCATTTCGACAGGGTCCCACCAGATACGCAGTATTTT. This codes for CASSHFDRVPPDTQYF.

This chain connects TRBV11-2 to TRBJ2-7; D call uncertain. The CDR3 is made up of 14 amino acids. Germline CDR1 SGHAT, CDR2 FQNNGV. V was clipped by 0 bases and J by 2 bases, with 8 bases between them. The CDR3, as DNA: TGTGCCAGCAGCTTAGACAGATCAACCTACGAGCAGTACTTC. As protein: CASSLDRSTYEQYF. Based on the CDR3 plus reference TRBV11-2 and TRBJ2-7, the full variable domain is EAGVAQSPRYKIIEKRQSVAFWCNPISGHATLYWYQQILGQGPKLLIQFQNNGVVDDSQLPKDRFSAERLKGVDSTLKIQPAKLEDSAVYLCASSLDRSTYEQYFGPGTRLTVT.

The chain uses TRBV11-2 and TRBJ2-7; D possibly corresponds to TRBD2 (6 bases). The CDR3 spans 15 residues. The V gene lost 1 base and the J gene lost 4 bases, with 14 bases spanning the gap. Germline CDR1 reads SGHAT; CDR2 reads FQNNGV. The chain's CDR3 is CASSLGGDGLYEQYF. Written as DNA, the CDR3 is TGTGCCAGCAGCTTAGGGGGGGACGGACTATACGAGCAGTACTTC.

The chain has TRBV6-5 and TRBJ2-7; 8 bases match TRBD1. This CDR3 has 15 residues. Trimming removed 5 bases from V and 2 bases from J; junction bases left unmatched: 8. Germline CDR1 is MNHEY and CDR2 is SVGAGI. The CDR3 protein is CASSPDRVGPYEQYF. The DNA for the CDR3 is TGTGCCAGCAGTCCGGACAGGGTGGGACCCTACGAGCAGTACTTC.

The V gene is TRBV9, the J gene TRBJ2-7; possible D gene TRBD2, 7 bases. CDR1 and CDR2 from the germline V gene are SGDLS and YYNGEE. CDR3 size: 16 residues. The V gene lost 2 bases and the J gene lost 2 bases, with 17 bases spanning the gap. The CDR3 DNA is TGTGCCAGCAGCGTTGGGGGGGCAGTCGCTACCTACGAGCAGTACTTC. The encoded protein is CASSVGGAVATYEQYF. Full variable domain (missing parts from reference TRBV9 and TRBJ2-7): DSGVTQTPKHLITATGQRVTLRCSPRSGDLSVYWYQQSLDQGLQFLIQYYNGEERAKGNILERFSAQQFPDLHSELNLSSLELGDSALYFCASSVGGAVATYEQYFGPGTRLTVT.

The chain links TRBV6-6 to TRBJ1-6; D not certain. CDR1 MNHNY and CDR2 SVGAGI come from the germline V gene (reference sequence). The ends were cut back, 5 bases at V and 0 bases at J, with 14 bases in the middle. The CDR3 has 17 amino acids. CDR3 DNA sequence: TGTGCCAGCAGTCCCAACGGAGGAAGCTCCTATAATTCACCCCTCCACTTT. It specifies CASSPNGGSSYNSPLHF.

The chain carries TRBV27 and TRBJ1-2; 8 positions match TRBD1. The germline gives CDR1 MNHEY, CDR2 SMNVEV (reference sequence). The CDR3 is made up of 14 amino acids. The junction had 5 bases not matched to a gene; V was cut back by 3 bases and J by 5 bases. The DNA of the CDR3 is TGTGCCAGCAGTTTGGGTGACAGGGGTTATGGCTACACCTTC. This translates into CASSLGDRGYGYTF.

CDR3: CASSQDPLKHSYNEQFF. Here the CDR3 DNA reads TGTGCCAGCAGCCAAGATCCCCTAAAGCACTCCTACAATGAGCAGTTCTTC. The chain employs TRBV3-1 (or the pseudogene TRBV3-2) and TRBJ2-1; D is unresolved. V gave up 0 bases and J gave up 0 bases, with 12 bases separating them. Germline V gene data show CDR1 as LGHDT and CDR2 as YNNKEL (reference sequence). This CDR3 is built from 17 residues.

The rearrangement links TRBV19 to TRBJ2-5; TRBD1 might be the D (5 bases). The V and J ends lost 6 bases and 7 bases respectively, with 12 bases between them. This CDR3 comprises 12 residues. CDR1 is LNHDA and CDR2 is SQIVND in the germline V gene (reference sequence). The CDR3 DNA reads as TGTGCCAGTAGCCACGTCCAGGGGACCCAGTACTTC. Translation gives CASSHVQGTQYF.

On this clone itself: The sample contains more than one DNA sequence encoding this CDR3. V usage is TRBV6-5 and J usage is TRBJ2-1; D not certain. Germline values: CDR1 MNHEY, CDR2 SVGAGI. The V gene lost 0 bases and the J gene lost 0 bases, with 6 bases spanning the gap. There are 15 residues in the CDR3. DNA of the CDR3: TGTGCCAGCAGTTACTCAGCGTTCTCCTACAATGAGCAGTTCTTC. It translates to CASSYSAFSYNEQFF.